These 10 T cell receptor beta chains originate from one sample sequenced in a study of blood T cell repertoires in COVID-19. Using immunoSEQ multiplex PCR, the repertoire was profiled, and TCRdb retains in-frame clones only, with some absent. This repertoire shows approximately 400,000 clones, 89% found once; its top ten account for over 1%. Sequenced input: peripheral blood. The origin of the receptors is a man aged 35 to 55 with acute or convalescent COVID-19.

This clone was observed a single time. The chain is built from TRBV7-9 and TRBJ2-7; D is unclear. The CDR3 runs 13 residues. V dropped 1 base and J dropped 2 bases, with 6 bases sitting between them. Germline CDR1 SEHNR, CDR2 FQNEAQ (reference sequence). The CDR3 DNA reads TGTGCCAGCAGCTTAGTGAGTGCCTACGAGCAGTACTTC. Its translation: CASSLVSAYEQYF.

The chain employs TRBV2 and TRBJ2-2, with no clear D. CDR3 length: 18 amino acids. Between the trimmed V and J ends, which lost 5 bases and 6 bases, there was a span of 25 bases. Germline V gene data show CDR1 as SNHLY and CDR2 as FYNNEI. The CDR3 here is CASSLPQSFGDWAGELFF. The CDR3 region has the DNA TGTGCCAGCAGTCTTCCCCAAAGCTTTGGTGACTGGGCCGGGGAGCTGTTTTTT.

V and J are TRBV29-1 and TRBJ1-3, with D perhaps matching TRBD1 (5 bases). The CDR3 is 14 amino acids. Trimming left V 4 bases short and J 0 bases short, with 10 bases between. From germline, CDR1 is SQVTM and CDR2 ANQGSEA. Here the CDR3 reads CSVVVGGSGNTIYF. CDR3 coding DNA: TGCAGCGTTGTGGTCGGGGGCTCTGGAAACACCATATATTTT.

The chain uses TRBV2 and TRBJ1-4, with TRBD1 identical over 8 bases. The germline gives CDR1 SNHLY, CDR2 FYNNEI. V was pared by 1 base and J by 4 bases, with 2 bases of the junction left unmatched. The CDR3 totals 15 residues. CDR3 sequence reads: CASSEDRGINEKLFF. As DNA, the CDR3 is TGTGCCAGCAGTGAAGACAGGGGGATTAATGAAAAACTGTTTTTT.

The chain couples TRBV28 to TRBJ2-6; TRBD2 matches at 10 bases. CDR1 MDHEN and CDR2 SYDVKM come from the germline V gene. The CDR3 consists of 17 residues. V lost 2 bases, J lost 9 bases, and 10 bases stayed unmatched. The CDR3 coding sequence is TGTGCCAGCAGTTTAGGGCTAGCGGGAGAATTGGGCAACGTCCTGACTTTC. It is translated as CASSLGLAGELGNVLTF. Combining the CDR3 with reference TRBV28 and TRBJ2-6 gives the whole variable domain DVKVTQSSRYLVKRTGEKVFLECVQDMDHENMFWYRQDPGLGLRLIYFSYDVKMKEKGDIPEGYSVSREKKERFSLILESASTNQTSMYLCASSLGLAGELGNVLTFGAGSRLTVL.

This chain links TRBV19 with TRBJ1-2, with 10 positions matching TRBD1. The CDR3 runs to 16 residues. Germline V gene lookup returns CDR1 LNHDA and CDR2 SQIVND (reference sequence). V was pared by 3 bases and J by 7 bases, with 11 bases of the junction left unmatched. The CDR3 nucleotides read TGTGCCAGTAGTATTTCCCTCTCGACAGGGGGCTCTGGCTACACCTTC. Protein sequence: CASSISLSTGGSGYTF.

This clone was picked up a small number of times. The DNA of the CDR3 is TGTGCCAGCAGTTTCCCCAGGCGATCGAACTATGGCTACACCTTC. As protein: CASSFPRRSNYGYTF. The chain combines TRBV28 with TRBJ1-2; no clear D gene. Germline V gene data show CDR1 as MDHEN and CDR2 as SYDVKM. The length of the CDR3 is 15 residues. V shed 3 bases and J shed 2 bases, with 13 bases lying between them.

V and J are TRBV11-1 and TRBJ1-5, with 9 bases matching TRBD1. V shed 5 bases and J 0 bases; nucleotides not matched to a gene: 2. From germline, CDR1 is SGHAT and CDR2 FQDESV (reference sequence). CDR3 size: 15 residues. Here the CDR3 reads CASSQGQGSNQPQHF. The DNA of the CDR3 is TGTGCCAGCAGCCAGGGACAGGGTAGCAATCAGCCCCAGCATTTT. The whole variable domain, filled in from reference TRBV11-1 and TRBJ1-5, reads EAEVAQSPRYKITEKSQAVAFWCDPISGHATLYWYRQILGQGPELLVQFQDESVVDDSQLPKDRFSAERLKGVDSTLKIQPAELGDSAMYLCASSQGQGSNQPQHFGDGTRLSIL.

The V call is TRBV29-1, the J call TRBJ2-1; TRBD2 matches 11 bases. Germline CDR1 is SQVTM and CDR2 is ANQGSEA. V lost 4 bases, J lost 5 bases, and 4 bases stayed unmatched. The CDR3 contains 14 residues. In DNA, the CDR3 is TGCAGCGTTGTCCGACTAGCGGGGAACAATGAGCAGTTCTTC. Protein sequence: CSVVRLAGNNEQFF.

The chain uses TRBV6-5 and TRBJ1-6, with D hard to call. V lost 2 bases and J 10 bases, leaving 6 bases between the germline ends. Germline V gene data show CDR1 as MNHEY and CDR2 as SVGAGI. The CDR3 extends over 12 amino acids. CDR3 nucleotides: TGTGCCAGCAGTTACGGGCTGTCACCCCTCCACTTT. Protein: CASSYGLSPLHF.